Listed below are T cell receptor beta chains from one sample, sequenced in a study of early T cells in non-severe SARS-CoV-2 infection. Via MiXCR, TCRdb re-called the 5' RACE reads, giving one row per CDR3 protein. Seen here are fewer than 35,000 distinct CDR3 sequences, around 4% observed once, and the top ten hold about an eighth. What was sequenced was whole blood. The receptors were gathered from an adult who was a healthcare worker with PCR-confirmed SARS-CoV-2 infection or an uninfected control (not recorded which). CDR3s include the opening cysteine and the closing phenylalanine or tryptophan. Each record gives: V gene, clone size, D gene, J gene, CDR3 protein, CDR3 DNA. The D gene is left open where the match is weak. For some rows the clone size is stated as once, few or many, or as a class when expanded; others skip it.

v_gene: TRBV7-2
abundance: many
d_gene: TRBD2
j_gene: TRBJ2-1
CDR3aa: CASSSLAGGGRVEQFF
CDR3nt: TGTGCCAGCAGCTCTCTTGCCGGTGGCGGGAGGGTTGAGCAGTTCTTC

v_gene: TRBV7-2
abundance: many
d_gene: TRBD1
j_gene: TRBJ2-1
CDR3aa: CASSQGQGYNEQFF
CDR3nt: TGTGCCAGCAGCCAAGGACAGGGCTACAATGAGCAGTTCTTC

v_gene: TRBV20-1
abundance: many
d_gene: TRBD2
j_gene: TRBJ2-7
CDR3aa: CSARTSEPYEQYF
CDR3nt: TGCAGTGCTAGGACTAGCGAGCCCTACGAGCAGTACTTC

v_gene: TRBV5-1
abundance: many
d_gene: TRBD1
j_gene: TRBJ2-2
CDR3aa: CASSSGGTGAGELFF
CDR3nt: TGCGCCAGCAGCTCCGGTGGAACAGGGGCCGGGGAGCTGTTTTTT

v_gene: TRBV7-9
abundance: many
d_gene: -
j_gene: TRBJ2-5
CDR3aa: CASSSYPETQYF
CDR3nt: TGTGCCAGCAGCTCCTATCCGGAGACCCAGTACTTC

v_gene: TRBV7-6
abundance: -
d_gene: -
j_gene: TRBJ2-7
CDR3aa: CASSPRRRRGTYEQYF
CDR3nt: TGTGCCAGCAGCCCCCGACGCCGACGGGGGACTTACGAGCAGTACTTC

v_gene: TRBV4-2
abundance: many
d_gene: -
j_gene: TRBJ1-2
CDR3aa: CASSAGLANYGYTF
CDR3nt: TGTGCCAGCAGCGCCGGCTTAGCTAACTATGGCTACACCTTC

v_gene: TRBV18
abundance: -
d_gene: -
j_gene: TRBJ1-6
CDR3aa: CASSPNRQGNNSPLHF
CDR3nt: TGTGCCAGCTCACCTAATCGGCAGGGAAATAATTCACCCCTCCACTTT

v_gene: TRBV5-5
abundance: many
d_gene: TRBD1
j_gene: TRBJ2-3
CDR3aa: CASSYGQGFSTDTQYF
CDR3nt: TGTGCCAGCAGCTATGGACAGGGATTTAGCACAGATACGCAGTATTTT

v_gene: TRBV20-1
abundance: many
d_gene: TRBD2
j_gene: TRBJ2-1
CDR3aa: CSAGAGGPRANEQFF
CDR3nt: TGCAGTGCCGGGGCGGGAGGCCCACGAGCCAATGAGCAGTTCTTC

v_gene: TRBV20-1
abundance: many
d_gene: -
j_gene: TRBJ1-5
CDR3aa: CSARDSYKGNQPQHF
CDR3nt: TGCAGTGCTAGAGATTCCTACAAGGGAAATCAGCCCCAGCATTTT

v_gene: TRBV4-2
abundance: many
d_gene: -
j_gene: TRBJ2-4
CDR3aa: CASSQVPSGTGLAKNIQYF
CDR3nt: TGTGCCAGCAGCCAAGTTCCTAGCGGGACAGGGCTAGCCAAAAACATTCAGTACTTC

v_gene: TRBV7-2
abundance: medium-sized
d_gene: -
j_gene: TRBJ1-5
CDR3aa: CASSLERRSRDKPRSNQPQHF
CDR3nt: TGTGCCAGCAGCTTAGAGCGGAGGAGCAGGGATAAACCACGTAGCAATCAGCCCCAGCATTTT

v_gene: TRBV11-3
abundance: few
d_gene: TRBD1
j_gene: TRBJ1-4
CDR3aa: CASSLGGQAQWTNEKLFF
CDR3nt: TGTGCCAGCAGCTTAGGCGGACAGGCCCAATGGACTAATGAAAAACTGTTTTTT

v_gene: TRBV29-1
abundance: many
d_gene: -
j_gene: TRBJ1-1
CDR3aa: CSVQGLGTEAFF
CDR3nt: TGCAGCGTTCAGGGACTCGGCACTGAAGCTTTCTTT

v_gene: TRBV20-1
abundance: -
d_gene: -
j_gene: TRBJ2-1
CDR3aa: CREYNEQFF
CDR3nt: TGCAGGGAATACAATGAGCAGTTCTTC

v_gene: TRBV3-1
abundance: many
d_gene: TRBD2
j_gene: TRBJ2-7
CDR3aa: CASSQVPGLAGGPYEQYF
CDR3nt: TGTGCCAGCAGCCAGGTCCCGGGACTAGCGGGAGGGCCCTACGAGCAGTACTTC

v_gene: TRBV20-1
abundance: -
d_gene: -
j_gene: TRBJ1-1
CDR3aa: CSAKTPGQMNTEAFF
CDR3nt: TGCAGTGCTAAAACACCGGGACAAATGAACACTGAAGCTTTCTTT

v_gene: TRBV7-2
abundance: many
d_gene: -
j_gene: TRBJ1-4
CDR3aa: CASSLEVAGGGEKLFF
CDR3nt: TGTGCCAGCAGCTTAGAGGTGGCGGGCGGGGGTGAAAAACTGTTTTTT

v_gene: TRBV7-9
abundance: many
d_gene: -
j_gene: TRBJ2-5
CDR3aa: CASSTTGIQETQYF
CDR3nt: TGTGCCAGCAGTACCACAGGGATCCAAGAGACCCAGTACTTC

v_gene: TRBV20-1
abundance: -
d_gene: -
j_gene: TRBJ2-3
CDR3aa: CSAPRESVGDTQYF
CDR3nt: TGCAGTGCCCCGAGGGAGAGCGTAGGAGATACGCAGTATTTT

v_gene: TRBV27
abundance: many
d_gene: TRBD2
j_gene: TRBJ2-1
CDR3aa: CASSPATGLASNEQFF
CDR3nt: TGTGCCAGCAGTCCCGCGACGGGACTAGCGAGCAATGAGCAGTTCTTC

v_gene: TRBV2
abundance: many
d_gene: TRBD1
j_gene: TRBJ1-6
CDR3aa: CASSADRVRTPLHF
CDR3nt: TGTGCCAGCAGCGCGGACAGGGTTAGGACACCCCTCCACTTT

v_gene: TRBV9
abundance: many
d_gene: -
j_gene: TRBJ1-2
CDR3aa: CASSVSGSSPNYGYTF
CDR3nt: TGTGCCAGCAGCGTTTCAGGGTCCTCGCCCAACTATGGCTACACCTTC

v_gene: TRBV6-4
abundance: many
d_gene: TRBD2
j_gene: TRBJ2-3
CDR3aa: CASSRLGGRDTQYF
CDR3nt: TGTGCCAGCAGTAGGCTCGGCGGGAGGGATACGCAGTATTTT

v_gene: TRBV7-2
abundance: many
d_gene: TRBD2
j_gene: TRBJ2-1
CDR3aa: CASRTSGSSYNEQFF
CDR3nt: TGTGCCAGCAGGACTAGCGGGAGCTCCTACAATGAGCAGTTCTTC

v_gene: TRBV7-2
abundance: medium-sized
d_gene: -
j_gene: TRBJ2-7
CDR3aa: CASSPGRLLYF
CDR3nt: TGTGCCAGCAGCCCGGGACGGCTCCTGTACTTC

v_gene: TRBV7-9
abundance: many
d_gene: -
j_gene: TRBJ1-2
CDR3aa: CASSLDEGGAGYTF
CDR3nt: TGTGCCAGCAGCTTAGACGAGGGAGGGGCTGGCTACACCTTC

v_gene: TRBV12-3/TRBV12-4
abundance: many
d_gene: TRBD2
j_gene: TRBJ2-1
CDR3aa: CASSLSASGNNEQFF
CDR3nt: TGTGCCAGCAGTTTAAGTGCTAGCGGAAACAATGAGCAGTTCTTC

v_gene: TRBV3-1
abundance: few
d_gene: -
j_gene: TRBJ1-1
CDR3aa: CASSPHFRAEAFF
CDR3nt: TGTGCCAGCAGCCCCCACTTCAGGGCTGAAGCTTTCTTT

v_gene: TRBV20-1
abundance: -
d_gene: -
j_gene: TRBJ2-5
CDR3aa: CSAQRGIQETQYF
CDR3nt: TGCAGTGCCCAGAGAGGCATACAAGAGACCCAGTACTTC

v_gene: TRBV7-2
abundance: many
d_gene: TRBD1
j_gene: TRBJ2-1
CDR3aa: CANKNRGENEQFF
CDR3nt: TGTGCCAACAAAAACAGGGGAGAGAATGAGCAGTTCTTC

v_gene: TRBV20-1
abundance: many
d_gene: TRBD1
j_gene: TRBJ1-1
CDR3aa: CSARFPGRGRRGTEAFF
CDR3nt: TGCAGTGCTAGATTCCCGGGCAGGGGGCGCCGGGGCACTGAAGCTTTCTTT

v_gene: TRBV29-1
abundance: many
d_gene: TRBD1
j_gene: TRBJ2-7
CDR3aa: CSVEDRQGKNEQYF
CDR3nt: TGCAGCGTTGAAGATCGACAGGGAAAGAACGAGCAGTACTTC

v_gene: TRBV20-1
abundance: -
d_gene: TRBD2
j_gene: TRBJ2-1
CDR3aa: CSAMWRVSGLFREQFF
CDR3nt: TGCAGTGCTATGTGGAGGGTTAGCGGGCTCTTCAGGGAGCAGTTCTTC

v_gene: TRBV7-2
abundance: many
d_gene: TRBD2
j_gene: TRBJ2-1
CDR3aa: CASSLAGTTRYNEQFF
CDR3nt: TGTGCCAGCAGCTTAGCCGGGACTACCCGATACAATGAGCAGTTCTTC

v_gene: TRBV5-1
abundance: -
d_gene: TRBD2
j_gene: TRBJ2-7
CDR3aa: CASSSVAGSSYEQYF
CDR3nt: TGCGCCAGCAGCTCGGTAGCGGGTAGCTCCTACGAGCAGTACTTC

v_gene: TRBV4-1
abundance: many
d_gene: -
j_gene: TRBJ1-5
CDR3aa: CASSQDSHVNQPQHF
CDR3nt: TGCGCCAGCAGCCAAGATTCCCACGTTAATCAGCCCCAGCATTTT

v_gene: TRBV25-1
abundance: many
d_gene: TRBD2
j_gene: TRBJ2-3
CDR3aa: CASSRTSLATDTQYF
CDR3nt: TGTGCCAGCAGTAGGACTAGTCTGGCCACAGATACGCAGTATTTT

v_gene: TRBV30
abundance: -
d_gene: -
j_gene: TRBJ2-1
CDR3aa: CAWIAGGWEQFF
CDR3nt: TGTGCCTGGATTGCTGGGGGTTGGGAGCAGTTCTTC

v_gene: TRBV4-2
abundance: many
d_gene: TRBD1
j_gene: TRBJ2-6
CDR3aa: CASSQEGGGGANVLTF
CDR3nt: TGTGCCAGCAGCCAAGAAGGGGGCGGTGGGGCCAACGTCCTGACTTTC

v_gene: TRBV2
abundance: many
d_gene: -
j_gene: TRBJ2-6
CDR3aa: CASLSAGGANVLTF
CDR3nt: TGTGCCTCCCTGTCTGCAGGAGGGGCCAACGTCCTGACTTTC

v_gene: TRBV12-3/TRBV12-4
abundance: -
d_gene: -
j_gene: TRBJ1-3
CDR3aa: CASSSRTASGNTIYF
CDR3nt: TGTGCCAGCAGTTCCCGGACAGCCTCTGGAAACACCATATATTTT

v_gene: TRBV24-1
abundance: -
d_gene: TRBD1
j_gene: TRBJ2-3
CDR3aa: CATGTGATDTQYF
CDR3nt: TGTGCCACCGGGACAGGGGCGACAGATACGCAGTATTTT

v_gene: TRBV13
abundance: many
d_gene: TRBD2
j_gene: TRBJ2-7
CDR3aa: CASSVSRLAGGLPAGEQYF
CDR3nt: TGTGCCAGCAGCGTCTCGAGACTAGCGGGAGGATTACCCGCGGGAGAGCAGTACTTC

v_gene: TRBV7-2
abundance: -
d_gene: -
j_gene: TRBJ1-3
CDR3aa: CASSLRGQRDTIYF
CDR3nt: TGTGCCAGCAGCTTGCGGGGTCAACGAGACACCATATATTTT

v_gene: TRBV7-8
abundance: many
d_gene: TRBD2
j_gene: TRBJ2-1
CDR3aa: CASSIDRTSRHNEQFF
CDR3nt: TGTGCCAGCAGCATAGATAGGACTAGCCGTCACAATGAGCAGTTCTTC

v_gene: TRBV18
abundance: medium-sized
d_gene: -
j_gene: TRBJ2-3
CDR3aa: CASSPPTVYTQYF
CDR3nt: TGTGCCAGCTCACCACCGACAGTCTATACGCAGTATTTT

v_gene: TRBV6-5
abundance: few
d_gene: -
j_gene: TRBJ2-1
CDR3aa: CASRAGTYNEQFF
CDR3nt: TGTGCCAGCAGGGCGGGGACCTACAATGAGCAGTTCTTC

v_gene: TRBV5-6
abundance: medium-sized
d_gene: TRBD2
j_gene: TRBJ2-3
CDR3aa: CASSFLGLAGADTQYF
CDR3nt: TGTGCCAGCAGCTTTCTAGGACTAGCGGGAGCGGATACGCAGTATTTT

v_gene: TRBV4-1
abundance: few
d_gene: -
j_gene: TRBJ2-5
CDR3aa: CASKDRQETQYF
CDR3nt: TGCGCCAGCAAGGACAGACAAGAGACCCAGTACTTC